This T cell receptor beta chain derives from a study of cytomegalovirus exposure and HLA in healthy donors. Whole-study context: As an earlier analysis found, about 179 million T cells yielded 100 million to 130 million unique TCR beta sequences. Study results and limitations: Evidence from a later analysis indicated that most CMV-associated TCR beta chains looked HLA-restricted. Most TCR sequences were uncommon, yet certain public TCRs appeared in many donors.

PCR involved 60 Vbeta and 13 Jbeta primers. Authors' analysis steps: A follow-up analysis tallied approximately 85 million unique TCR beta chains, 8.5 million to 14 million shared. Assay: immunoSEQ multiplex PCR; the TCRdb copy retains only in-frame clones and omits some. The V and J calls and clone size were taken over from that table, and D and trimming were inferred from the DNA. The sample has about 200,000 clones, over 60% seen once. V lost 5 bases and J lost 4, with 11 bases in between. This CDR3 region has 13 residues. The germline CDR1 and CDR2 sequences are LNHDA and SQIVND (reference sequence). As for this clone: What it binds is unknown.

The chain links TRBV19 to TRBJ2-5; D is possibly TRBD1 (5 bases). Sequencing was done on a sample of PBMCs. This TCR derives from a man aged 18 to 35 in good health and CMV-seronegative. DNA of the CDR3: TGTGCCAGTAGTCTGGGGCAGTTAGAGACCCAGTACTTC. Protein: CASSLGQLETQYF. Together with reference TRBV19 and TRBJ2-5, the CDR3 gives the full variable domain: DGGITQSPKYLFRKEGQNVTLSCEQNLNHDAMYWYRQDPGQGLRLIYYSQIVNDFQKGDIAEGYSVSREKKESFPLTVTSAQKNPTAFYLCASSLGQLETQYFGPGTRLLVL.